The sample holds one count of the clone carrying this TCR beta chain. Its antigen is still unknown. This sample is drawn from a study of cytomegalovirus exposure and HLA in healthy donors. Researchers ran the PCR with 60 Vbeta and 13 Jbeta primers. The assay was immunoSEQ multiplex PCR, and TCRdb's table has in-frame clones only and misses some. Of about 120,000 clones listed, around 81% are singletons. Whole-study findings and limits: After further analysis at a later stage, 16,951 TCR beta sequences were associated with HLA alleles at 0.05 false discovery rate. TCR beta sequences reportedly predicted most subjects' HLA-A and HLA-B alleles accurately. A prior analysis recorded that most TCR beta V segments were productive about 87% or about 30% of the time.

Trimming removed 1 base from V and 3 bases from J; junction bases left unmatched: 11. From germline, CDR1 is SGHRS and CDR2 YFSETQ. This CDR3 comprises 18 residues. The gene calls are TRBV5-1 and TRBJ2-2; 8 bases map to TRBD1. Sequencing input: PBMCs. This TCR derives from a woman in her 40s in good health and CMV-seronegative. The CDR3 coding sequence is TGCGCCAGCAGCTTGACCGGACAGGGAGGCCCGGACACCGGGGAGCTGTTTTTT. Its protein product is CASSLTGQGGPDTGELFF.